This TCR beta chain was sequenced for a study of OX40 agonist ivuxolimab in advanced cancers. In the study overall: The patients received ivuxolimab by intravenous route every 2 weeks at 0.01 to 10 mg/kg. Dose-escalation patients were diagnosed with hepatocellular carcinoma, melanoma, renal cell cancer or head and neck cancer.

Any history of autoimmune disease or systemic immunosuppression disqualified patients. CDR1 and CDR2 from the germline V gene are DFQATT and SNEGSKA (reference sequence). V was cut by 6 bases and J by 3 bases, with 8 bases left in between. The CDR3 has 11 amino acids. General study findings and limits: Part of the nonresponder group also had normalized T-cell clonal expansion that was low.

This clone has only one observation. The antigen is unknown. The table came from immunoSEQ multiplex PCR; TCRdb's copy has only in-frame clones and leaves some out. Of more than 70,000 clones listed, roughly 82% are singletons. This specimen consisted of CD4+ or CD8+ T cells sorted from blood, obtained in a trial of the OX40 agonist ivuxolimab. The V and J genes are TRBV20-1 and TRBJ2-5; D gene uncertain. The clonotype originates from an adult with an advanced solid tumor such as melanoma, head and neck, liver or kidney cancer. This chain's CDR3 is CSAWTKETQYF. CDR3 DNA sequence: TGCAGTGCCTGGACGAAAGAGACCCAGTACTTC.